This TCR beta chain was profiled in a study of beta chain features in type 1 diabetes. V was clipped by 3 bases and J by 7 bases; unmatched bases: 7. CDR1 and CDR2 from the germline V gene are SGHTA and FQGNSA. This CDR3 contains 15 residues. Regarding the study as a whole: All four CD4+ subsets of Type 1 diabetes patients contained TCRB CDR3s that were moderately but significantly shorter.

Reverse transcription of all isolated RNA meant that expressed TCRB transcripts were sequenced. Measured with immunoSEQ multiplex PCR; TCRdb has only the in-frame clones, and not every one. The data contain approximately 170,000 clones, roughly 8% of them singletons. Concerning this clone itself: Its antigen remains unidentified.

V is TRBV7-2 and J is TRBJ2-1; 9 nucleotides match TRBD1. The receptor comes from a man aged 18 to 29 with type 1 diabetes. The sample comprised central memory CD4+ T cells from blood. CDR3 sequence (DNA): TGTGCCAGCAGCTTCGGGACAGGGAAAATAAATGAGCAGTTCTTC. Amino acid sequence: CASSFGTGKINEQFF.